The clone carrying this TCR beta chain was counted between two and nine times. Using unique molecular identifiers, the investigators prepared the TCRbeta library. TCRdb re-called the PCR reads with MiXCR, one entry per CDR3 protein. The repertoire includes about 500,000 distinct CDR3 sequences, approximately 29% of them detected once, and around 2.5% sits in the top ten. This CDR3 region has 15 residues. Germline loops: CDR1 SGHTA, CDR2 FQGNSA. V lost 1 base, J lost 7 bases, and 11 bases lay in between. This specimen belongs to a study of T-cell reconstitution after alpha-beta-depleted transplantation in children.

The chain joins TRBV7-2 to TRBJ1-6; D remains unclear. The sequence was obtained from a human donor who donated a stem cell graft to a child with aplastic anemia. Sequencing was performed on PBMCs from the stem cell graft donor, taken from the stem cell graft. The chain's CDR3 is CASSLESLGNSPLHF. CDR3 nucleotide sequence: TGTGCCAGCAGCTTAGAGTCACTTGGCAATTCACCCCTCCACTTT.